A selection of T cell receptor beta chains follows, all from one sample in a study of T-cell reconstitution after alpha-beta-depleted transplantation in children. Via MiXCR, TCRdb re-called the PCR reads, giving one row per CDR3 protein. The top ten clones hold 25% to 35% of a sample with a few hundred thousand distinct CDR3 sequences, under 20% of them seen once. The specimen comprised PBMCs, mostly from graft donor cells, sampled 360 days after TCRalphabeta/CD19-depleted stem cell transplant. The receptors derive from a boy under three years old who had a stem cell transplant for Wiskott-Aldrich syndrome, so the T cells may come from the graft donor. The CDR3 runs from the conserved cysteine through the conserved F or W. D genes are given only for firm matches. A clone size is listed for some rows: how often the clone was seen (once, few, many), or a class if it is expanded.

abundance	d_gene	v_gene	j_gene	CDR3nt	CDR3aa
many	-	TRBV10-1	TRBJ2-2	TGCGCCAGCAGTGAGGGGTGGGGGAACACCGGGGAGCTGTTTTTT	CASSEGWGNTGELFF
few	TRBD2	TRBV11-2	TRBJ2-7	TGTGCCAGCAGCACCACTAGCGGGGACTCCTACGAGCAGTACTTC	CASSTTSGDSYEQYF
many	-	TRBV2	TRBJ1-2	TGTGCCAGCAGTGAGAGAATAGCCTATGGCTACACCTTC	CASSERIAYGYTF
-	-	TRBV15	TRBJ2-1	TGTGCCACCGAGGGGCTAAAGGACAACAATGAGCAGTTCTTC	CATEGLKDNNEQFF
-	-	TRBV5-1	TRBJ2-5	TGCGCCAGCAGACAACCGTTCCAAGAGACCCAGTACTTC	CASRQPFQETQYF
few	TRBD1	TRBV5-1	TRBJ2-7	TGCGCCAGCAGCCAACAGGGGGTCCCCTTCTACGAGCAGTACTTC	CASSQQGVPFYEQYF
many	-	TRBV5-1	TRBJ2-7	TGCGCCAGCAGCTTGTCTTCCGGGACCCTCTCCTACGAGCAGTACTTC	CASSLSSGTLSYEQYF
few	-	TRBV5-6	TRBJ2-7	TGTGCCAGCAGCCCCCCGGGGTACTACGAGCAGTACTTC	CASSPPGYYEQYF
-	TRBD1	TRBV5-8	TRBJ2-7	TGTGCCAGCAGCTTTCCGGGACAGGGGAAGGACGAGCAGTACTTC	CASSFPGQGKDEQYF
many	-	TRBV5-1	TRBJ2-1	TGCGCCAGCAGCTTGGCCCCGGGAACCTACAATGAGCAGTTCTTC	CASSLAPGTYNEQFF
few	-	TRBV5-1	TRBJ2-5	TGCGCCAGCAGCTTCCCGGAAAGGAAAGAGACCCAGTACTTC	CASSFPERKETQYF
-	TRBD1	TRBV10-2	TRBJ1-1	TGCGCCAGCAGTGATGTCATAGGGGGCTCACTGAGCACTGAAGCTTTCTTT	CASSDVIGGSLSTEAFF
few	TRBD1	TRBV4-3	TRBJ2-5	TGCGCCAGCAGCCAAGTGGGACAGGAGGGAGAGACCCAGTACTTC	CASSQVGQEGETQYF
few	TRBD2	TRBV5-1	TRBJ2-1	TGCGCCAGCAGCTGGGGACTAGCGAGGTACAATGAGCAGTTCTTC	CASSWGLARYNEQFF
-	-	TRBV7-8	TRBJ1-1	TGTGCCAGCAGCTTCGGCAGGGATACTGAAGCTTTCTTT	CASSFGRDTEAFF
few	-	TRBV25-1	TRBJ1-1	TGTGCCAGCAGTGATCTGGCTAACCAGGGTTTCGCTGAAGCTTTCTTT	CASSDLANQGFAEAFF
few	TRBD2	TRBV29-1	TRBJ2-2	TGCAGCGCTGGGGGACTAGCGGGATCCGGGGAGCTGTTTTTT	CSAGGLAGSGELFF
-	-	TRBV5-1	TRBJ2-3	TGCGCCAGCAGCTCTCAGGGAAGGGGCACAGATACGCAGTATTTT	CASSSQGRGTDTQYF
few	-	TRBV18	TRBJ2-7	TGTGCCAGCTCACAAAAGCGCATTGGGCAGTACTTC	CASSQKRIGQYF
many	TRBD2	TRBV4-1	TRBJ2-7	TGCGCCAGCAGCCCGGGACTAGCGGGGGAATACGAGCAGTACTTC	CASSPGLAGEYEQYF
-	-	TRBV4-1	TRBJ2-5	TGCGCCAGCAGCCAAGGCCCCGGGGGGCGCAAAGAGACCCAGTACTTC	CASSQGPGGRKETQYF
few	TRBD1	TRBV5-1	TRBJ2-1	TGCGCCAGCAGCTTGGTGACAGGGTTCTCCTACAATGAGCAGTTCTTC	CASSLVTGFSYNEQFF
-	-	TRBV5-1	TRBJ2-1	TGCGCCAACAGTCCCACTCCGGCCCCAATTGAGCAGTTCTTC	CANSPTPAPIEQFF
few	-	TRBV6-5	TRBJ1-4	TGTGCCAGCAGTTACTCACCGGGTGAAAAACTGTTTTTT	CASSYSPGEKLFF
few	TRBD1	TRBV29-1	TRBJ2-7	TGCAGCGTCCGGGACAGTCTCTACGAGCAGTACTTC	CSVRDSLYEQYF
-	TRBD2	TRBV7-2	TRBJ2-3	TGTGCCAGCAGCTTCTCTAGCGGGAGCGATAATACGCAGTATTTT	CASSFSSGSDNTQYF
-	-	TRBV5-1	TRBJ2-5	TGCGCCAGCAGCTTGATGGGGAGAGAGACCCAGTACTTC	CASSLMGRETQYF
-	TRBD2	TRBV5-1	TRBJ2-1	TGCGCCAGCAGTTACGGGGGGGCTGATCAGTTCTTC	CASSYGGADQFF
few	TRBD2	TRBV12-3/TRBV12-4	TRBJ2-1	TGTGCCAGCAGACGTAGGACTAGCGGGGGGGATTACAATGAGCAGTTCTTC	CASRRRTSGGDYNEQFF
-	TRBD2	TRBV5-1	TRBJ2-1	TGCGCCAGCAGAAGAGCGGGAGGTTTGGTCAATGAGCAGTTCTTC	CASRRAGGLVNEQFF
-	-	TRBV4-1	TRBJ1-1	TGCGCCAGCAGCTACACGATGAACACTGAAGCTTTCTTT	CASSYTMNTEAFF
-	-	TRBV11-2	TRBJ2-7	TGTGCCACCTCGGCCCTCCAAAGCTCCTACGAGCAGTACTTC	CATSALQSSYEQYF
-	TRBD2	TRBV11-1	TRBJ2-1	TGTGCCAGCAGCTTAAAGTTTGGACTAGCGGGGACGTTGGGTGAGCAGTTCTTC	CASSLKFGLAGTLGEQFF
many	TRBD1	TRBV29-1	TRBJ1-2	TGCAGCGTTGGGAATACAGGGGGCTCTGTCTATGGCTACACCTTC	CSVGNTGGSVYGYTF
-	TRBD1	TRBV29-1	TRBJ2-1	TGCAGCGCTTGTTGGGAGGAGGGACAGGGAGATGAGCAGTTCTTC	CSACWEEGQGDEQFF
few	-	TRBV7-7	TRBJ2-3	TGTGCCAGCAGCCTTCGCCGTACAGATACGCAGTATTTT	CASSLRRTDTQYF
-	-	TRBV7-6	TRBJ2-1	TGTGCCAGCAGCTTAGAATCTAGCAGCAATGAGCAGTTCTTC	CASSLESSSNEQFF
few	TRBD2	TRBV11-2	TRBJ2-5	TGTGCCAGCAGCTTAGACCAGACTAGCGGGAGGACCCAGTACTTC	CASSLDQTSGRTQYF
-	TRBD2	TRBV9	TRBJ2-1	TGTGCCAGCAGCGTTGGCGGGAGGGCCTACAATGAGCAGTTCTTC	CASSVGGRAYNEQFF
-	TRBD2	TRBV6-1	TRBJ2-2	TGTGCCAGCGCCACCGTAATCGGGGGGTTCGCCACCGGGGAGCTGTTTTTT	CASATVIGGFATGELFF
-	TRBD1	TRBV14	TRBJ1-1	TGTGCCAGCAGTCCTACAGGGGCACCTTGGCTATTCACTGAAGCTTTCTTT	CASSPTGAPWLFTEAFF
few	-	TRBV20-1	TRBJ1-5	TGCAGTGCTAGAGGGGACAACAATCAGCCCCAGCATTTT	CSARGDNNQPQHF
-	TRBD2	TRBV3-1	TRBJ2-7	TGTGCCAGCAGCCGAACTAGCGGGGGGGCCTACGAGCAGTACTTC	CASSRTSGGAYEQYF
-	TRBD1	TRBV4-1	TRBJ2-7	TGCGCCAGCAGCCAAATGGCCAGGACAGGGGGATCCTACGAGCAGTACTTC	CASSQMARTGGSYEQYF
-	-	TRBV2	TRBJ2-2	TGTGCCAGCGACGACCGAGGACGGAACACCGGGGAGCTGTTTTTT	CASDDRGRNTGELFF
-	-	TRBV7-9	TRBJ2-1	TGTGGCAGCAGCTTGAAGGGTTCCACCCAGAGTGAGCAGTTCTTC	CGSSLKGSTQSEQFF
few	-	TRBV7-9	TRBJ2-5	TGTGCCAGCAGCTTAGCCCTGGACAGCGGCCGGGAGAGGACCCAGTACTTC	CASSLALDSGRERTQYF
few	-	TRBV10-3	TRBJ2-7	TGTGCCATCAGTGGATCCGCTTCGGATAGCTCCTACGAGCAGTACTTC	CAISGSASDSSYEQYF
few	TRBD2	TRBV29-1	TRBJ2-1	TGCAGCGTTTTGGGACTAGCGGGGAAAAAAAATGAGCAGTTCTTC	CSVLGLAGKKNEQFF